The 27 T cell receptor beta chains below come from one sample, sequenced in a study of blood T cell repertoires in COVID-19. Here immunoSEQ multiplex PCR was the method, and the copy in TCRdb shows in-frame clones only, minus some. The table has some 120,000 clones, around 85% seen once. The sequencing input was peripheral blood. These receptors originate from a woman in her forties or fifties who had recovered from COVID-19.

The CDR3 DNA is TGTGCCAGCAGCTTTAGCGCAGATACGCAGTATTTT. It specifies CASSFSADTQYF. This chain uses TRBV5-4 with TRBJ2-3, with D perhaps matching TRBD2 (5 bases). The germline gives CDR1 SGHNT, CDR2 YYREEE (reference sequence). This CDR3 comprises 12 residues. Trimming took off 2 bases at V and 4 bases at J, with 5 bases between the two ends. Using reference TRBV5-4 and TRBJ2-3 for the parts outside the CDR3, the full variable domain is ETGVTQSPTHLIKTRGQQVTLRCSSQSGHNTVSWYQQALGQGPQFIFQYYREEENGRGNFPPRFSGLQFPNYSSELNVNALELDDSALYLCASSFSADTQYFGPGTRLTVL.

The chain couples TRBV16 to TRBJ1-1, with D maybe TRBD1 (6 bases). This CDR3 comprises 14 residues. The V and J ends lost 1 base and 8 bases respectively, with 14 bases between them. Germline V CDR1 and CDR2: KGHSY, FQNENV. The CDR3 DNA is TGTGCCAGCAGCCAATGGGGGCCAGGCACCGAAGCTTTCTTT. Protein product: CASSQWGPGTEAFF.

V gene TRBV2 combines with J gene TRBJ2-5; 12 bases agree with TRBD2. The CDR3 spans 15 residues. Germline V gene sequence: CDR1 SNHLY, CDR2 FYNNEI. J gave up 5 bases and V 8 bases, and 9 bases lay outside the gene matches. The CDR3 DNA reads as TGTGCCAGCTCGGGACTAGCGGGTTTAATGGAGACCCAGTACTTC. Translated, it gives CASSGLAGLMETQYF.

The rearrangement uses TRBV25-1 and TRBJ1-5, with D tentatively TRBD1 (5 bases). Germline CDR1 reads MGHDK; CDR2 reads SYGVNS. The V gene lost 4 bases and the J gene lost 6 bases, with 16 bases spanning the gap. The length of the CDR3 is 15 residues. CDR3 sequence reads: CASSASGNLGQPQHF. In DNA form, the CDR3 reads TGTGCCAGCAGTGCCTCAGGGAACCTCGGTCAGCCCCAGCATTTT.

V is TRBV5-1 and J is TRBJ1-1, with D possibly being TRBD1 (5 bases). With 4 bases removed from V and 4 bases from J, the gap between germline ends came to 11 bases. Germline CDR1 and CDR2: SGHRS and YFSETQ. This CDR3 spans 13 amino acids. DNA of the CDR3: TGCGCCAGCAGCCTGGGGCCGGGCACTGAAGCTTTCTTT. Amino acids: CASSLGPGTEAFF.

In its sample, this clone was seen once. This chain joins TRBV4-2 and TRBJ1-2, with no clear D. V was shortened by 4 bases and J by 8 bases, with 14 bases between the two germline ends. Per the germline V gene, CDR1 is LGHNA and CDR2 is YNFKEQ. The CDR3 is made up of 13 amino acids. The CDR3 sequence: CASSPLTGGGYTF. The CDR3 DNA sequence: TGTGCCAGCAGCCCCCTGACCGGCGGAGGCTACACCTTC.

As DNA, the CDR3 is TGTGCCAGCAGCGAAGATTTTCCGGTGGGAGGGCTCCACACCGGGGAGCTGTTTTTT. Translation gives CASSEDFPVGGLHTGELFF. The chain links TRBV7-9 to TRBJ2-2, with 7 nucleotides matching TRBD2. J gave up 3 bases and V 5 bases, and 18 bases lay outside the gene matches. The germline V gene has CDR1 SEHNR and CDR2 FQNEAQ (reference sequence). The CDR3 loop spans 19 amino acids.

This chain connects TRBV6-6 to TRBJ1-6; no definite D call. Germline CDR1 is MNHNY and CDR2 is SVGAGI (reference sequence). The V end was cut by 2 bases, the J end by 6 bases, with 8 bases between. The CDR3 length is 14 residues. The CDR3 loop is CASSYITVNSPLHF. The CDR3 DNA follows: TGTGCCAGCAGTTACATAACAGTTAATTCACCCCTCCACTTT.

The rearrangement links TRBV18 to TRBJ2-1; 8 bases map to TRBD1. J was trimmed by 0 bases and V by 5 bases; bases with no gene match: 3. CDR3 length: 15 residues. Germline values: CDR1 KGHSH, CDR2 LQKENI. CDR3 bases: TGTGCCAGCTCAGGACAGGGAAGCTCCTACAATGAGCAGTTCTTC. Amino acid sequence: CASSGQGSSYNEQFF.

V is TRBV9 and J is TRBJ2-1; TRBD1 aligns across 7 bases. V shed 1 base and J 10 bases; nucleotides not matched to a gene: 8. This CDR3 contains 14 residues. The germline V gene encodes CDR1 SGDLS and CDR2 YYNGEE. The CDR3 DNA reads as TGTGCCAGCAGCGTAACGACAGGGAACAGCGAGCAGTTCTTC. This translates into CASSVTTGNSEQFF. Looking up the rest from reference TRBV9 and TRBJ2-1 gives the full variable domain: DSGVTQTPKHLITATGQRVTLRCSPRSGDLSVYWYQQSLDQGLQFLIQYYNGEERAKGNILERFSAQQFPDLHSELNLSSLELGDSALYFCASSVTTGNSEQFFGPGTRLTVL.

This clone was observed a few times. The V and J genes are TRBV3-1 (or the pseudogene TRBV3-2) and TRBJ1-1; TRBD1 is a possible D gene (5 bases). Deletions cut 1 base from V and 3 bases from J, with 9 bases between. Germline loops: CDR1 LGHDT, CDR2 YNNKEL (reference sequence). CDR3 size: 14 residues. The CDR3 nucleotides read TGTGCCAGCAGCCAAGTTCCGGGGGACACTGAAGCTTTCTTT. Residues: CASSQVPGDTEAFF.

The V gene is TRBV4-1, the J gene TRBJ1-4; 9 nucleotides align to TRBD1. From germline, CDR1 is MGHRA and CDR2 YSYEKL. V gave up 3 bases and J gave up 7 bases; unmatched junction bases: 9. CDR3 length: 16 amino acids. The CDR3 coding sequence is TGCGCCAGCAGCCAGGTACGGACAGGGGTCGGTGAAAAACTGTTTTTT. It is translated as CASSQVRTGVGEKLFF.

Only a few counts were recorded for this clone. At one of its ends the junction is not consistent with the germline gene, which may arise from a read error. This chain links TRBV29-1 with TRBJ2-5; D might be TRBD1 (7 bases). The CDR3 runs to 9 residues. The germline CDR1 and CDR2 sequences are SQVTM and ANQGSEA. The CDR3 reads CSVGTGGNF. The CDR3 nucleotides are TGCAGCGTTGGGACAGGAGGGAACTTC.

The rearrangement links TRBV5-1 to TRBJ2-5; 14 bases align to TRBD2. CDR1 is SGHRS, CDR2 YFSETQ, per germline. The CDR3 length is 17 residues. V lost 4 bases to trimming and J lost 5 bases; unmatched junction nucleotides: 10. The CDR3 region has the DNA TGCGCCAGCAGCACCTCCGGGACTAGCGGGGGCGGGGAGACCCAGTACTTC. Amino acids: CASSTSGTSGGGETQYF.

This sequence joins TRBV10-1 and TRBJ2-3; D is possibly TRBD2 (7 bases). This CDR3 contains 15 residues. Trimming stripped 0 bases from V and 6 bases from J, with 13 bases between. In germline, CDR1 is WNHNN, CDR2 SYGVQD (reference sequence). CDR3 DNA: TGCGCCAGCAGTGAGTCGAGGGGGGGTTACGATACGCAGTATTTT. Translated, it gives CASSESRGGYDTQYF.

The chain is built from TRBV3-1 (or the pseudogene TRBV3-2) and TRBJ1-3; D perhaps matches TRBD1 (5 bases). The V gene lost 1 base and the J gene lost 4 bases, with 8 bases spanning the gap. The CDR3 runs 14 residues. Per the germline V gene, CDR1 is LGHDT and CDR2 is YNNKEL (reference sequence). The CDR3 coding sequence is TGTGCCAGCAGCCAAGGTGCAGGGGGAAACACCATATATTTT. Encoded protein: CASSQGAGGNTIYF.

The chain links TRBV28 to TRBJ1-2; 9 bases match TRBD1. V shed 8 bases and J 8 bases; nucleotides not matched to a gene: 12. CDR1 and CDR2 (germline): MDHEN, SYDVKM. There are 14 residues in the CDR3. The CDR3 sequence: CASAKLQGARGYTF. Written as DNA, the CDR3 is TGTGCCAGCGCGAAGCTACAGGGGGCGCGCGGCTACACCTTC.

This sequence joins TRBV18 and TRBJ2-2, with unresolved D. Trimming took off 6 bases at V and 4 bases at J, with 12 bases between the two ends. Per the germline V gene, CDR1 is KGHSH and CDR2 is LQKENI. This CDR3 region has 14 residues. The CDR3 region has the DNA TGTGCCAGCTCCCCGTCGGTATCCACCGGGGAGCTGTTTTTT. It translates to CASSPSVSTGELFF. The full variable domain, rest sourced from reference TRBV18 and TRBJ2-2, is NAGVMQNPRHLVRRRGQEARLRCSPMKGHSHVYWYRQLPEEGLKFMVYLQKENIIDESGMPKERFSAEFPKEGPSILRIQQVVRGDSAAYFCASSPSVSTGELFFGEGSRLTVL.

CDR3 nucleotides: TGTGCCAGCAGCTTAGGTAATAGCGGGAGAAGAAGCTCCTACAATGAGCAGTTCTTC. This translates into CASSLGNSGRRSSYNEQFF. The chain has TRBV7-9 and TRBJ2-1, with TRBD2 identical over 9 bases. Per germline, CDR1 SEHNR and CDR2 FQNEAQ (reference sequence). This CDR3 contains 19 residues. With V trimmed by 1 base and J by 0 bases, 10 bases remained unmatched.

The chain links TRBV5-1 to TRBJ1-6; unclear D gene. CDR3 length: 16 residues. V was shortened by 0 bases and J by 0 bases, with 7 bases between the two germline ends. CDR1 and CDR2 (germline): SGHRS, YFSETQ. CDR3 coding DNA: TGCGCCAGCAGCTTGGGGTCGAGCTCCTATAATTCACCCCTCCACTTT. Translating gives CASSLGSSSYNSPLHF.

This clone was recorded only once. The V and J genes are TRBV6-2 or TRBV6-3 and TRBJ2-2, with a weak D call TRBD2 (5 bases). Between the trimmed V and J ends, which lost 0 bases and 6 bases, there was a span of 11 bases. CDR3 length: 15 amino acids. CDR1 is MNHEY and CDR2 is SVGEGT in the germline V gene. Here the CDR3 reads CASSYSSGLAGELFF. In DNA, the CDR3 is TGTGCCAGCAGTTACTCATCCGGACTGGCCGGGGAGCTGTTTTTT.

The V call is TRBV6-5, the J call TRBJ1-3, with D unresolved. The CDR3 is 14 amino acids. V lost 7 bases and J lost 0, with 10 bases in between. The germline V gene encodes CDR1 MNHEY and CDR2 SVGAGI. CDR3 amino acids: CASIGRNSGNTIYF. The CDR3 DNA reads TGTGCCAGCATAGGCAGGAACTCTGGAAACACCATATATTTT.

V usage is TRBV10-1 and J usage is TRBJ2-1; the match to TRBD1 covers 8 bases. The CDR3 has 12 amino acids. From germline, CDR1 is WNHNN and CDR2 SYGVQD (reference sequence). V lost 10 bases and J lost 9; bases outside the gene matches: 8. CDR3 in DNA: TGCGCCACCAGGGACAGGCAGGGTGAGCAGTTCTTC. Translation gives CATRDRQGEQFF.

The chain couples TRBV2 to TRBJ2-1, with TRBD1 identical over 9 bases. Trimming cost V 2 bases and J 6 bases; bases outside gene matches: 5. The CDR3 is 15 amino acids. The germline CDR1 and CDR2 sequences are SNHLY and FYNNEI. The CDR3 DNA follows: TGTGCCAGCAGTGAATCGGGGACAGGGCCCAATGAGCAGTTCTTC. Amino acid sequence: CASSESGTGPNEQFF. The entire variable domain, with the rest obtained from reference TRBV2 and TRBJ2-1, is as follows: EPEVTQTPSHQVTQMGQEVILRCVPISNHLYFYWYRQILGQKVEFLVSFYNNEISEKSEIFDDQFSVERPDGSNFTLKIRSTKLEDSAMYFCASSESGTGPNEQFFGPGTRLTVL.

The chain couples TRBV23-1 to TRBJ1-5; D is undetermined. TRBV23-1 is classed as an ORF, of uncertain function. The CDR3 length is 17 residues. With 0 bases removed from V and 3 bases from J, the gap between germline ends came to 15 bases. Here the CDR3 reads CASSQSPGRGNNQPQHF. CDR3 in DNA: TGCGCCAGCAGTCAATCCCCTGGTCGGGGAAACAATCAGCCCCAGCATTTT.

The rearrangement links TRBV6-5 to TRBJ2-1; TRBD2 is a possible D gene (6 bases). CDR1 is MNHEY, CDR2 SVGAGI, per germline. Trimming pared 6 bases from V and 15 bases from J, leaving 21 bases between. The CDR3 is 13 residues long. In DNA, the CDR3 is TGTGCCAGCAGGAGACCCGGGAGTCCCGTTTGGTTCTTC. It specifies CASRRPGSPVWFF.

The count of this clone is one. This chain connects TRBV11-3 to TRBJ2-1, with 7 bases aligning to TRBD1. Trimming took 2 bases from V and 1 from J; bases not matched to a gene: 2. The CDR3 has 15 amino acids. Germline CDR1 is SGHNT and CDR2 is YENEEA. CDR3 region: CASSLRGQSYNEQFF. Here the CDR3 DNA reads TGTGCCAGCAGCTTAAGGGGGCAGTCCTACAATGAGCAGTTCTTC.